The source of this TCR beta chain is a study of blood T cells in healthy people across ages (dated by TCRdb to about 2015). Study-wide context: In model experiments, roughly one uniquely barcoded TCR beta cDNA molecule per two T cells was captured by template switching. Using deep sequencing normalized with unique cDNA molecular identifiers, the study measured how TCR beta repertoire diversity changes with age. The donors were divided into four age groups: young (average approximately 16 years), middle-aged (approximately 41), aged (around 67) and long-lived (roughly 82). To avoid experimental bias, donors of different ages were randomly spread across the sequencing lanes. For two donors (one aged 18 to 30 and one aged 80 or older), the study analyzed two additional independent replicas of 1 million unique cDNA reads from the same blood draw.

Libraries were constructed by 5' RACE. Sequencing instrument: Illumina HiSeq 2500. A second PCR of roughly 7 to 12 cycles was run with a J-beta primer mix and a sample-barcoded 5' primer. A unique molecular identifier was introduced onto each TCR beta cDNA molecule by a template-switch 5' adaptor carrying 12 random nucleotides. Each sample yielded at least 2.5 million CDR3-containing paired-end reads. First-strand cDNA was synthesized from all RNA with the Mint cDNA synthesis kit, primed by a TRBC-specific oligonucleotide. Following uracil-DNA glycosylase treatment, all cDNA underwent a first 18-cycle PCR with the universal primers M1SS and BC2_uni_R. On the study's bioinformatics: Normalization of each sample was performed by random selection of 1 million high-quality reads, each carrying a distinct molecular identifier. Instead of being binned into consensus sequences, reads that shared molecular identifiers were thrown out. MiTCR, set to a Q25 quality threshold and the strictest error-elimination algorithm, was used for CDR3 identification, clonotype clustering and error correction. Lower-bound total TCR beta diversity was estimated with a nonparametric unseen species model using Euler transformation. The public sequencing data were trimmed at Q25 with fastp and processed into clonotypes with MiXCR by TCRdb, which kept only in-frame beta chains. Each record represents a unique CDR3 protein, reported with the most common genes and DNA among its rows. The V and J calls were not made by the authors but by TCRdb's processing. In this sample the table shows about 760,000 distinct CDR3 sequences, approximately 60% of which occur a single time. The top ten clonotypes cover roughly 24% of the sample.

The donors were 40 or so Caucasian individuals from Russia, aged roughly 6 to 100 years, who were systemically healthy. Roughly 10 milliliters of peripheral blood were drawn from each donor into EDTA-treated Vacutainer tubes. Ficoll-Paque density-gradient centrifugation was used to isolate PBMCs, with at least 6.5 million obtained per sample. Total RNA, at least 5 micrograms per sample, was extracted from PBMCs with Trizol reagent. The percentages of naive CD45RAhigh/CD27high T cells were determined by flow cytometry on a PBMC aliquot from every donor. Trimming takes 1 base from V and 12 bases from J, and the germline ends sit 16 bases apart. CDR1 is given as SGHTA and CDR2 as FQGNSA, both from the germline V gene. Reading from cysteine to phenylalanine, the CDR3 counts 14 amino acids. The retained sequence is limited to the CDR3, 42 bases, with the frame set at the first base. Points the paper makes about the study in general: Compared with the aged group, the long-lived group had more naive CD4+ T cells, fewer expanded clones and increased TCR diversity, a pattern suggesting age selection. Observed TCR beta diversity per million T cells fell roughly linearly with age, and a significant reduction was already apparent by age around 40. Conclusive comparison of naive and antigen-experienced compartments was prevented by the profiling of bulk unsorted PBMCs. Estimates of total diversity from one million sequenced T cells were regarded as lower bounds and underestimates. The CMV infection status of donors was not known, potentially confounding age-related changes in expanded clonotypes. There was a strong correlation between observed TCR beta diversity and the percentage of naive T cells measured by flow cytometry.

About this clonotype: Its antigen is not yet known. No much larger clone exists at a distance of one base, and base qualities are not known.

The V and J genes are TRBV7-2 and TRBJ1-5; possibly the D gene is TRBD1, per 6 matching bases. Sequenced: blood. The TCR sequence derives from a man aged 40-49 years in good health. The CDR3 sequence is CASSLGDIGGNQHF. The DNA sequence is as follows: TGTGCCAGCAGCTTAGGGGACATCGGAGGAAACCAGCATTTT.